Presented here are 2 T cell receptor beta chains from one specimen sequenced in a study of beta chain features in type 1 diabetes. Whole-study results and caveats: All four CD4+ subsets from Type 1 diabetes patients carried moderately but significantly shorter TCRB CDR3s.

The antigens these receptors bind are not known. The investigators reverse transcribed all of the isolated RNA, so they sequenced expressed TCRB transcripts. TCRdb keeps only in-frame clones here, not all; method: immunoSEQ multiplex PCR. The data contain about 650,000 clones, around 11% of them singletons. Input material: naive CD4+ T cells from blood. These receptors all stem from a man under 40 with type 1 diabetes.

In regard to this clone: Other DNA variants within this sample encode the same CDR3. The J gene is TRBJ2-1, the V gene TRBV7-3; the D is unclear. There are 12 residues in the CDR3. V was shortened by 4 bases and J by 10 bases, with 11 bases between the two germline ends. CDR1 is SGHTA, CDR2 FQGTGA, per germline. The CDR3 is CASSSALGEQFF. In DNA form, the CDR3 reads TGTGCCAGCAGCTCGGCCCTAGGAGAGCAGTTCTTC.

The V call is TRBV6-5, the J call TRBJ2-7, with D possibly TRBD1 on 6 matching bases. The CDR3 length is 16 residues. Deletions cut 2 bases from V and 0 bases from J, with 14 bases between. Germline CDR1 MNHEY, CDR2 SVGAGI. For the CDR3, the DNA is TGTGCCAGCAGTTACCCTCTAACGGACAGCTCCTACGAGCAGTACTTC. Protein product: CASSYPLTDSSYEQYF.